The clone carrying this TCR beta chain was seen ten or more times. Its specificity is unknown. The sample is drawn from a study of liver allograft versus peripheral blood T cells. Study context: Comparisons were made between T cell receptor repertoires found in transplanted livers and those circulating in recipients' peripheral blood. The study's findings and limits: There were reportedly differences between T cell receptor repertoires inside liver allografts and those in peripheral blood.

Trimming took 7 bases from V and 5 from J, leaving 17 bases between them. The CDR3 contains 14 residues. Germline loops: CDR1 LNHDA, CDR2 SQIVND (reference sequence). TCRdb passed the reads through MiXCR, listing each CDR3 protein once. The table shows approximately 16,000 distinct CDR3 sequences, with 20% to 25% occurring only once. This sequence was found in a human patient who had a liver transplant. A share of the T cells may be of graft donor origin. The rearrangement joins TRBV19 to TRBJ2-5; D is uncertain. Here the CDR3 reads CASKDVSRGETQYF. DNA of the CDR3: TGTGCCAGTAAGGACGTCTCACGAGGCGAGACCCAGTACTTC.